A selection of T cell receptor beta chains follows, all from one sample in a study of cytomegalovirus exposure and HLA in healthy donors. This table comes from immunoSEQ multiplex PCR, and its TCRdb copy is limited to in-frame clones, with some not included. The table records 110,000 or so clones, around 73% of them present only once. The sequencing input was PBMCs. All receptors derive from a man aged 35-49 years in good health and CMV-seronegative. Both conserved end residues are part of each CDR3. Each record gives: J gene, V gene, D gene, clone size, CDR3 protein, CDR3 DNA. The D gene is left open where the match is weak. Clone sizes are given selectively: once, few, many, or a class where the clone is expanded.

TRBJ2-7	TRBV9	TRBD1	once	CASSADEGQETQYF	TGTGCCAGCAGCGCCGACGAGGGACAGGAGACGCAGTACTTC
TRBJ2-7	TRBV19	-	-	CASRLRAGSSYEQYF	TGTGCCAGTAGGTTAAGAGCGGGTAGCTCCTACGAGCAGTACTTC
TRBJ2-3	TRBV6-5	-	-	CASSESWDTQYF	TGTGCCAGCAGTGAGAGCTGGGATACGCAGTATTTT
TRBJ1-3	TRBV7-9	-	-	CASTNRAQTGNTIYF	TGTGCCAGCACCAACAGGGCGCAAACTGGAAACACCATATATTTT
TRBJ2-7	TRBV4-2	-	-	CASSQELAPSSYEQYF	TGTGCCAGCAGCCAAGAGCTAGCCCCAAGCTCCTACGAGCAGTACTTC
TRBJ2-7	TRBV5-5	-	-	CASSLGFSRSSYEQYF	TGTGCCAGCAGCCTTGGCTTCTCGCGGAGCTCCTACGAGCAGTACTTC
TRBJ2-5	TRBV29-1	-	-	CSVGSGQGTQYF	TGCAGCGTTGGGTCAGGACAAGGGACCCAGTACTTC
TRBJ2-2	TRBV7-2	TRBD2	-	CASSVGTRGTGELFF	TGTGCCAGCAGCGTTGGGACTAGGGGGACCGGGGAGCTGTTTTTT
TRBJ1-1	TRBV7-2	-	-	CASSLRSPTEAFF	TGTGCCAGCAGCTTAAGAAGCCCCACTGAAGCTTTCTTT
TRBJ1-3	TRBV7-9	-	-	CASNSVSGNTIYF	TGTGCCAGCAATTCCGTCTCTGGAAACACCATATATTTT
TRBJ1-5	TRBV6-5	TRBD1	few	CASSYSATGDQPQHF	TGTGCCAGCAGTTACTCAGCTACAGGGGATCAGCCCCAGCATTTT
TRBJ1-2	TRBV27	-	-	CASREAGYAKGGFGYTF	TGTGCCAGCAGGGAGGCTGGGTATGCCAAGGGGGGGTTTGGCTACACCTTC
TRBJ2-5	TRBV19	-	once	CASRGRGGVSETQYF	TGTGCCAGCCGGGGGAGGGGGGGGGTGTCGGAGACCCAGTACTTC
TRBJ2-5	TRBV5-1	TRBD2	-	CASSPPGLAGGQRQETQYF	TGCGCCAGCAGCCCGCCGGGACTAGCGGGGGGGCAGAGACAAGAGACCCAGTACTTC
TRBJ2-5	TRBV7-9	-	-	CASSTMEGGETQYF	TGTGCCAGCAGCACCATGGAGGGAGGCGAGACCCAGTACTTC
TRBJ1-1	TRBV5-6	-	-	CASSLTSGGRGTEAFF	TGTGCCAGCAGCTTGACGTCGGGGGGGCGCGGCACTGAAGCTTTCTTT
TRBJ2-7	TRBV5-6	TRBD1	once	CASSWGQYYEQYF	TGTGCCAGCAGCTGGGGACAGTACTACGAGCAGTACTTC
TRBJ2-1	TRBV5-1	TRBD2	medium-sized	CASSFTSGRANEQFF	TGCGCCAGCAGCTTTACTAGCGGGCGGGCCAATGAGCAGTTCTTC
TRBJ1-1	TRBV19	-	-	CASRNTGMNTEAFF	TGTGCCAGTAGGAATACAGGGATGAACACTGAAGCTTTCTTT
TRBJ1-1	TRBV28	TRBD1	-	CASSLGTGGPTEAFF	TGTGCCAGCAGTCTGGGGACAGGGGGCCCCACTGAAGCTTTCTTT
TRBJ2-7	TRBV7-9	-	-	CASSRWSYEQYF	TGTGCCAGCAGCCGCTGGAGCTACGAGCAGTACTTC
TRBJ1-4	TRBV7-9	-	few	CSSRQEGEKLFF	TGTTCCAGCAGACAGGAAGGTGAAAAACTGTTTTTT
TRBJ1-5	TRBV19	TRBD1	-	CASSLGTGRGQPQHF	TGTGCCAGTAGTTTGGGGACAGGGAGAGGCCAGCCCCAGCATTTT
TRBJ2-7	TRBV4-3	TRBD2	-	CASSQGGDHEQYF	TGCGCCAGCAGCCAGGGGGGGGACCACGAGCAGTACTTC
TRBJ1-5	TRBV6-1	-	-	CAIAKGRNQPQHF	TGTGCCATTGCGAAGGGGCGTAATCAGCCCCAGCATTTT
TRBJ1-2	TRBV18	-	-	CASSPGGGNYGYTF	TGTGCCAGCTCCCCGGGTGGAGGGAACTATGGCTACACCTTC
TRBJ2-1	TRBV5-1	TRBD1	few	CASSSSGTGVYNEQFF	TGCGCCAGCAGCTCCTCCGGGACAGGGGTCTACAATGAGCAGTTCTTC
TRBJ2-5	TRBV30	-	-	CAWSRTYQETQYF	TGTGCCTGGAGTAGGACTTACCAAGAGACCCAGTACTTC
TRBJ2-7	TRBV7-9	-	-	CASSLGGSNEQYF	TGTGCCAGCAGCTTAGGGGGCTCGAACGAGCAGTACTTC
TRBJ1-3	TRBV7-2	TRBD1	-	CASSHRGPSGNTIYF	TGTGCCAGCAGCCACAGGGGTCCCTCTGGAAACACCATATATTTT
TRBJ1-2	TRBV9	-	-	CASSPLVYGYTF	TGTGCCAGCAGCCCCCTAGTCTATGGCTACACCTTC
TRBJ1-3	TRBV7-2	-	once	CASSLAPGLGNTIYF	TGTGCCAGCAGCTTAGCCCCAGGGCTTGGAAACACCATATATTTT
TRBJ1-4	TRBV7-2	-	-	CASSLGAVRRPTNEKLFF	TGTGCCAGCAGCTTGGGGGCAGTCCGGAGGCCAACTAATGAAAAACTGTTTTTT
TRBJ2-3	TRBV7-8	TRBD2	-	CASSFLVRGGTDTQYF	TGTGCCAGCAGCTTTTTAGTCCGGGGGGGCACAGATACGCAGTATTTT
TRBJ2-7	TRBV28	-	-	CASSSTDEQYF	TGTGCCAGCAGCTCCACTGACGAGCAGTACTTC
TRBJ1-5	TRBV7-2	-	few	CASSLTGGNQPQHF	TGTGCCAGCAGCTTAACGGGAGGCAATCAGCCCCAGCATTTT
TRBJ1-5	TRBV6-5	-	-	CASSRDMGNQPQHF	TGTGCCAGCAGTAGGGACATGGGCAATCAGCCCCAGCATTTT
TRBJ2-7	TRBV2	TRBD1	-	CASSGTGNYEQYF	TGTGCCAGCAGTGGGACAGGCAACTACGAGCAGTACTTC
TRBJ2-2	TRBV10-3	-	-	CAISWDSRTPNTGELFF	TGTGCCATCAGCTGGGACTCTCGAACCCCGAACACCGGGGAGCTGTTTTTT
TRBJ1-2	TRBV28	TRBD1	few	CASRRQGARSYGYTF	TGTGCCAGCAGACGTCAGGGGGCGCGAAGCTATGGCTACACCTTC
TRBJ1-3	TRBV7-8	-	-	CASSLQVSGNTIYF	TGTGCCAGCAGCTTACAGGTCTCTGGAAACACCATATATTTT
TRBJ2-3	TRBV5-6	-	-	CASSYNRAEDTQYF	TGTGCCAGCAGCTACAACAGGGCGGAGGATACGCAGTATTTT
TRBJ2-7	TRBV4-1	-	-	CASSQAPVSSYEQYF	TGCGCCAGCAGCCAAGCCCCAGTCAGCTCCTACGAGCAGTACTTC
TRBJ1-5	TRBV4-3	TRBD1	-	CASSPTGSNQPQHF	TGCGCCAGCAGCCCGACAGGGTCCAATCAGCCCCAGCATTTT
TRBJ1-5	TRBV4-1	-	once	CASSQVSGLGQPQHF	TGCGCCAGCAGCCAAGTCTCAGGGCTGGGCCAGCCCCAGCATTTT
TRBJ1-1	TRBV11-2	TRBD1	few	CASSFAPRVSNRGFTEAFF	TGTGCCAGCAGCTTTGCCCCGAGGGTTTCGAACAGGGGATTTACTGAAGCTTTCTTT
TRBJ2-5	TRBV7-9	-	few	CASSEAGRETQYF	TGTGCCAGCTCGGAGGCCGGCAGGGAGACCCAGTACTTC
TRBJ1-2	TRBV4-3	-	-	CASSQGRRGPRNYGYTF	TGCGCCAGCAGCCAAGGTCGCAGGGGTCCCCGGAACTATGGCTACACCTTC
TRBJ2-5	TRBV5-6	-	-	CASSWQGGETQYF	TGTGCCAGCAGCTGGCAGGGAGGAGAGACCCAGTACTTC
TRBJ1-1	TRBV18	-	-	CASSPSETDMNTEAFF	TGTGCCAGCTCACCATCGGAGACAGACATGAACACTGAAGCTTTCTTT
TRBJ2-5	TRBV5-1	TRBD1	-	CASSWDRLQETQYF	TGCGCCAGCAGCTGGGACAGGTTGCAAGAGACCCAGTACTTC
TRBJ2-2	TRBV2	TRBD1	-	CASSVLWTGLTGELFF	TGTGCCAGCAGTGTTCTTTGGACAGGGCTCACCGGGGAGCTGTTTTTT
TRBJ1-5	TRBV27	-	once	CASSLVSGYSNQPQHF	TGTGCCAGCAGTTTAGTCTCAGGATATAGCAATCAGCCCCAGCATTTT
TRBJ2-1	TRBV5-1	-	-	CASSLGGGDYNEQFF	TGCGCCAGCAGCTTGGGTGGCGGGGACTACAATGAGCAGTTCTTC
TRBJ1-1	TRBV6-6	TRBD1	-	CASSYGQGLNTEAFF	TGTGCCAGCAGTTACGGACAGGGACTGAACACTGAAGCTTTCTTT
TRBJ2-5	TRBV2	TRBD1	-	CASNLAQGAGETQYF	TGTGCCAGCAACCTCGCCCAGGGGGCAGGGGAGACCCAGTACTTC
TRBJ2-5	TRBV25-1	TRBD1	-	CASRAGTGVRWGETQYF	TGTGCCAGCAGAGCAGGGACAGGGGTTCGGTGGGGAGAGACCCAGTACTTC
TRBJ1-4	TRBV5-1	-	-	CASSLARSSTNEKLFF	TGCGCCAGCAGCTTGGCGCGGAGCTCAACTAATGAAAAACTGTTTTTT
TRBJ2-5	TRBV27	-	-	CASSLLGDGETQYF	TGTGCCAGCAGTTTACTAGGGGATGGAGAGACCCAGTACTTC